What follows is one T cell receptor beta chain and its context. This sample stems from a study of low-dose radiotherapy and immunotherapy resistance in tumors. Turning to the study itself: On an every-two-weeks schedule, patients received intravenous nivolumab 240 mg, along with ipilimumab 1 mg/kg every six weeks.

The CDR3 runs 14 residues. CDR1 is SQVTM, CDR2 ANQGSEA, per germline. After removal of 7 bases from V and 4 bases from J, the junction contained 7 bases not matched to a gene. All of the donors were given nivolumab, ipilimumab, aspirin, low-dose cyclophosphamide and low-dose radiotherapy as part of RACIN, a single-arm trial. Eligible patients had advanced solid tumors lacking tumor-infiltrating lymphocytes. Priming of first-strand cDNA relied on TRAV- and TRBV-specific primers (covering alpha and beta chains). Over approximately 20 PCR cycles, TCRs were amplified from a constant-region primer and V-primer adapter. In vitro transcription served to amplify the isolated mRNA. TCRdb re-derived calls from the reads in MiXCR, one entry per CDR3 protein. The sample yields 15,000 to 20,000 distinct CDR3 sequences, about two thirds seen once.

This sequence was found in a human donor with advanced metastatic prostate, ovarian, gallbladder or colorectal cancer (not recorded which). This table probably holds off-target reads from a library built for another chain. J is TRBJ2-3 and V is TRBV29-1; 11 nucleotides agree with TRBD1. CDR3 sequence (DNA): TGCAGCGCCCTACCGGGACAGGGGGCAGATACGCAGTATTTT. Its translation: CSALPGQGADTQYF.